The TCR beta chain under discussion was sequenced for a study of blood T cell repertoires in COVID-19. Turning to the study itself: PBMCs, B-cell-depleted T cells, or T cells provided the cDNA or gDNA that made up the material.

Germline assignment: CDR1 ENHRY and CDR2 SYGVKD. With 6 bases removed from V and 5 bases from J, the gap between germline ends came to 17 bases. The CDR3 consists of 15 residues. This clone appeared a few times. Sequenced by immunoSEQ multiplex PCR; TCRdb stores in-frame clones only, minus some. Counted here are 90,000 to 130,000 clones, approximately 90% occurring once; the ten biggest clones make up about 5%. The chain uses TRBV10-3 and TRBJ1-5, with a weak D call TRBD1 (6 bases). The sample comprised peripheral blood. The receptor's source is a human donor in a cohort sampled during active COVID-19. The CDR3 bases are TGTGCCATCAGGCAGGGGATCGCTTTCGATCAGCCCCAGCATTTT. Translation: CAIRQGIAFDQPQHF.